The 26 T cell receptor beta chains listed next were all sequenced from one sample in a study of identical twins (dated by TCRdb to about 2016). The library was built by means of 5' RACE. Sequenced on an Illumina HiSeq 2000. The public reads were quality trimmed at Q25 with fastp and then assembled into clones with MiXCR by TCRdb, keeping productive beta chains. Identical CDR3 protein sequences are pooled into one entry, listed with their most common genes and DNA. The sample contains 400,000 to 500,000 distinct CDR3 sequences, roughly 13% of them found a single time. Together, the top ten hold about 0.94% of the sample. This same sample was also part of a study on yellow fever vaccine responses in identical twins.

The sequencing sample was made of CD4+ T cells sorted from blood. All receptors derive from a woman younger than 30 in good health.

Only one count was recorded for this clonotype. This chain joins TRBV20-1 and TRBJ2-6; TRBD2 is a possible D gene (5 bases). The CDR3 contains 17 residues. Trimming shortened V by 1 base and J by 0 bases, and 13 bases separated the two germline ends. Germline CDR1 and CDR2: DFQATT and SNEGSKA (reference sequence). The CDR3 sequence is CSARGRAGRSGANVLTF. CDR3 bases: TGCAGTGCTAGAGGTCGGGCGGGCCGCTCTGGGGCCAACGTCCTGACTTTC.

The J gene is TRBJ2-3, the V gene TRBV14, with 10 bases aligning to TRBD1. V shed 5 bases and J 3 bases; nucleotides not matched to a gene: 5. Germline values: CDR1 SGHDN, CDR2 FVKESK. CDR3 length: 15 residues. The CDR3 DNA reads TGTGCCAGCAGCTACCGGACAGGGGGGACAGATACGCAGTATTTT. Encoded protein: CASSYRTGGTDTQYF.

The CDR3 nucleotides are TGCGCCAGCAGCTTGGCCCCGGGACAGGGGGTCCACGAGCAGTACTTC. Translating gives CASSLAPGQGVHEQYF. The V gene is TRBV5-1, the J gene TRBJ2-7; TRBD1 matches at 11 bases. V trimming: 0 bases; J trimming: 5 bases; junction bases outside the gene matches: 7. Germline assignment: CDR1 SGHRS and CDR2 YFSETQ. This CDR3 comprises 16 residues. Together with reference TRBV5-1 and TRBJ2-7, the CDR3 gives the full variable domain: KAGVTQTPRYLIKTRGQQVTLSCSPISGHRSVSWYQQTPGQGLQFLFEYFSETQRNKGNFPGRFSGRQFSNSRSEMNVSTLELGDSALYLCASSLAPGQGVHEQYFGPGTRLTVT.

This clonotype was counted only a few times. The V call is TRBV30, the J call TRBJ2-5, with 7 bases fitting TRBD1. Germline CDR1 reads GTSNPN; CDR2 reads SVGIG (reference sequence). V was clipped by 7 bases and J by 5 bases; unmatched bases: 13. CDR3 size: 14 residues. In DNA form, the CDR3 reads TGTGCCTACCAGACAGGGAATGTGGTGGAGACCCAGTACTTC. Its protein product is CAYQTGNVVETQYF.

This clonotype has only a few counts. The chain couples TRBV5-1 to TRBJ2-7, with a possible D match to TRBD1 (5 bases). Germline V CDR1 and CDR2: SGHRS, YFSETQ. This CDR3 is 14 amino acids long. Trimming stripped 1 base from V and 2 bases from J, with 10 bases between. The CDR3 region is CASSLQGSTYEQYF. The DNA for the CDR3 is TGCGCCAGCAGCTTGCAGGGATCTACCTACGAGCAGTACTTC.

The rearrangement joins TRBV6-2 or TRBV6-3 to TRBJ2-3; D may be TRBD2 (6 bases). CDR3 size: 15 residues. V gave up 6 bases and J gave up 0 bases, with 13 bases separating them. Looked up from germline, CDR1 is MNHEY and CDR2 is SVGEGT. This CDR3 reads CASSFPGASTDTQYF. For the CDR3, the DNA is TGTGCCAGCAGCTTTCCGGGAGCTAGCACAGATACGCAGTATTTT.

This clonotype appeared a few times. The J gene is TRBJ2-5, the V gene TRBV6-2 or TRBV6-3; D is unclear. CDR1 and CDR2 from the germline V gene are MNHEY and SVGEGT. V was pared by 6 bases and J by 4 bases, with 12 bases between. The CDR3 length is 13 residues. This CDR3 reads CASSPLLRETQYF. The CDR3 DNA reads TGTGCCAGCAGCCCCCTTCTCCGAGAGACCCAGTACTTC.

This clonotype appeared a few times. The J gene is TRBJ2-7, the V gene TRBV6-5, with a weak D call TRBD1 (5 bases). V was clipped by 0 bases and J by 3 bases, with 12 bases between them. This CDR3 is 15 amino acids long. Germline CDR1 is MNHEY and CDR2 is SVGAGI. CDR3 DNA: TGTGCCAGCAGTTACTCGGGCAGGGTGATCTACGAGCAGTACTTC. Translated: CASSYSGRVIYEQYF.

On this clonotype itself: The junction departs from germline at one end; a sequencing error may be responsible. The J gene is TRBJ2-2, the V gene TRBV5-1; no definite D call. The CDR3 runs 14 residues. Germline loops: CDR1 SGHRS, CDR2 YFSETQ. CDR3 nucleotide sequence: TGCGCCAGCAGATTGGAGCAGAACACCGGGGAGCTGTTTTTT. As protein: CASRLEQNTGELFF.

The chain carries TRBV30 and TRBJ2-1; 9 nucleotides align to TRBD2. The junction had 6 bases not matched to a gene; V was cut back by 3 bases and J by 9 bases. This CDR3 has 13 amino acids. The germline CDR1 and CDR2 sequences are GTSNPN and SVGIG (reference sequence). The CDR3 DNA reads as TGTGCCTGGAGCCTGGGACTAGCTATTGAGCAGTTCTTC. It specifies CAWSLGLAIEQFF.

J is TRBJ2-1 and V is TRBV3-1, with D unclear. V was shortened by 3 bases and J by 13 bases, with 13 bases between the two germline ends. This CDR3 contains 12 residues. Looked up from germline, CDR1 is LGHDT and CDR2 is YNNKEL (reference sequence). The CDR3 DNA sequence: TGTGCCAGCAGCCAGGCTCCCTCCCACCAGTTCTTC. The encoded protein is CASSQAPSHQFF.

This clonotype was detected many times. Here the CDR3 reads CASSQAQGLYNEQFF. DNA of the CDR3: TGTGCCAGCAGCCAAGCACAGGGGCTCTACAATGAGCAGTTCTTC. This chain connects TRBV3-1 to TRBJ2-1; 7 bases line up with TRBD1. Trimming took 1 base from V and 3 from J; bases not matched to a gene: 3. Germline-derived CDR1 and CDR2 are LGHDT and YNNKEL (reference sequence). The CDR3 contains 15 residues.

The sample holds many counts of this clonotype. V and J are TRBV29-1 and TRBJ2-7; perhaps TRBD1 as D (7 bases). The germline V gene encodes CDR1 SQVTM and CDR2 ANQGSEA. Between the trimmed V and J ends, which lost 6 bases and 4 bases, there was a span of 13 bases. This CDR3 contains 12 residues. The CDR3 bases are TGCAGCGTGGGGGGACAGCCTTACGAGCAGTACTTC. Its protein is CSVGGQPYEQYF.

The chain combines TRBV20-1 with TRBJ2-7, with 8 bases that match TRBD1. This CDR3 has 16 amino acids. The germline V gene encodes CDR1 DFQATT and CDR2 SNEGSKA (reference sequence). V shed 1 base, J shed 9 bases, and the junction held 17 bases outside the gene matches. The CDR3 nucleotides read TGCAGTGCTAGAGGACAAGCGGTAGCAGGGGGCGTGGGGCAGTACTTC. It yields the protein CSARGQAVAGGVGQYF.

In this sample, this clonotype turned up many times. The V call is TRBV12-3 or TRBV12-4, the J call TRBJ1-5; D uncertain. V lost 7 bases, J lost 0 bases, and 7 bases lay in between. The CDR3 covers 13 residues. CDR3 amino acids: CASTSYSNQPQHF. In nucleotides, the CDR3 is TGTGCCAGCACCTCTTATAGCAATCAGCCCCAGCATTTT.

The V call is TRBV6-5, the J call TRBJ2-7, with D possibly matching TRBD2 (5 bases). Trimming took off 3 bases at V and 2 bases at J, with 11 bases between the two ends. The CDR3 is 14 residues long. CDR1 MNHEY and CDR2 SVGAGI come from the germline V gene. The CDR3 loop is CASSYLLGTYEQYF. The CDR3 nucleotides read TGTGCCAGCAGTTATCTCCTCGGGACCTACGAGCAGTACTTC.

V and J are TRBV12-3 or TRBV12-4 and TRBJ2-7, with TRBD2 matching over 12 bases. The CDR3 extends over 14 amino acids. The junction had 7 bases not matched to a gene; V was cut back by 6 bases and J by 7 bases. CDR3 in amino acids: CASRPSGGAGEQYF. CDR3 DNA sequence: TGTGCCAGCAGGCCTAGCGGGGGGGCCGGAGAGCAGTACTTC.

The table lists this clonotype with a few counts. The chain employs TRBV20-1 and TRBJ2-7, with TRBD2 matching 9 bases. Germline V gene data show CDR1 as DFQATT and CDR2 as SNEGSKA (reference sequence). The CDR3 covers 13 residues. Unmatched junction bases numbered 3, after V lost 3 bases and J lost 3 bases. CDR3 coding DNA: TGCAGTGCTAGGGGACTAGCAGACTACGAGCAGTACTTC. Amino acid sequence: CSARGLADYEQYF.

The rearrangement uses TRBV18 and TRBJ2-7; 9 nucleotides align to TRBD1. V dropped 5 bases and J dropped 6; count of bases not matched to a gene: 5. There are 13 residues in the CDR3. Germline CDR1 and CDR2: KGHSH and LQKENI. CDR3 amino acids: CASSRDRVPEQYF. CDR3 DNA: TGTGCCAGCTCAAGGGACAGGGTGCCCGAGCAGTACTTC. Based on the CDR3 plus reference TRBV18 and TRBJ2-7, the full variable domain is NAGVMQNPRHLVRRRGQEARLRCSPMKGHSHVYWYRQLPEEGLKFMVYLQKENIIDESGMPKERFSAEFPKEGPSILRIQQVVRGDSAAYFCASSRDRVPEQYFGPGTRLTVT.

This clonotype was recorded a few times. V usage is TRBV24-1 and J usage is TRBJ2-2; 9 bases align to TRBD1. Germline values: CDR1 KGHDR, CDR2 SFDVKD. The CDR3 runs 16 residues. V was pared by 3 bases and J by 6 bases, with 7 bases of the junction left unmatched. CDR3 amino acids: CATSDPGQGSAGELFF. The CDR3, as DNA: TGTGCCACCAGTGATCCCGGACAGGGGTCGGCCGGGGAGCTGTTTTTT.

The genes are TRBV28 and TRBJ2-2; perhaps D is TRBD1 or TRBD2 (5 bases each). There are 15 residues in the CDR3. Germline V lookup: CDR1 MDHEN, CDR2 SYDVKM. With 5 bases removed from V and 6 bases from J, the gap between germline ends came to 16 bases. CDR3 in amino acids: CASSQLMGTAGELFF. DNA of the CDR3: TGTGCCAGCAGTCAACTGATGGGGACGGCCGGGGAGCTGTTTTTT.

This chain links TRBV7-2 with TRBJ2-5; 7 bases match TRBD2. This CDR3 region has 13 residues. The trim removed 2 bases at V and 9 bases at J, leaving 6 bases unmatched. Germline assignment: CDR1 SGHTA and CDR2 FQGNSA. The CDR3 DNA reads TGTGCCAGCAGCTTATTGGGCCGGGAGGCCCAGTACTTC. Amino acid sequence: CASSLLGREAQYF.

This clonotype was seen a handful of times. V gene TRBV12-3 or TRBV12-4 combines with J gene TRBJ2-7; 13 bases are a match to TRBD2. Trimming took 3 bases from V and 0 from J; bases not matched to a gene: 8. CDR3 length: 18 residues. The CDR3 DNA follows: TGTGCCAGCAGTTTCGAGGGGACTAGCGGGACGAGCTCCTACGAGCAGTACTTC. It is translated as CASSFEGTSGTSSYEQYF.

The chain carries TRBV6-1 and TRBJ2-3, with D maybe TRBD1 (6 bases). V lost 5 bases to trimming and J lost 4 bases, with 19 bases between them. Germline assignment: CDR1 MNHNS and CDR2 SASEGT. The CDR3 covers 16 residues. The CDR3 DNA reads as TGTGCCAGCAGTCAAGACAGGCGTTTAAAGTCAGATACGCAGTATTTT. The encoded protein is CASSQDRRLKSDTQYF.

This clonotype has more than one count but fewer than ten. This chain uses TRBV6-1 with TRBJ1-5, with a weak D call TRBD1 (5 bases). Germline V CDR1 and CDR2: MNHNS, SASEGT. Trimming took off 0 bases at V and 7 bases at J, with 10 bases between the two ends. This CDR3 is built from 14 residues. This CDR3 reads CASSEAQVGQPQHF. As DNA, the CDR3 is TGTGCCAGCAGTGAAGCACAGGTAGGCCAGCCCCAGCATTTT.

CDR3 coding DNA: TGCGCCAGCAGCCAAGATCTCCTCCCTAGCTCAGGGAATGAGCAGTTCTTC. Translating gives CASSQDLLPSSGNEQFF. This chain uses TRBV4-3 with TRBJ2-1, with D perhaps matching TRBD1 or TRBD2 (5 bases each). Per the germline V gene, CDR1 is LGHNA and CDR2 is YSLEER. V lost 0 bases and J 7 bases, leaving 19 bases between the germline ends. There are 17 residues in the CDR3.